Each of the 10 T cell receptor beta chains below was sequenced from the same sample in a study of cytomegalovirus exposure and HLA in healthy donors. PCR primers comprised 60 Vbeta and 13 Jbeta primers. TCRdb keeps only in-frame clones here, not all; method: immunoSEQ multiplex PCR. Across some 110,000 clones, the top ten clones capture around 3.4% of the sample. The sample was PBMCs. These receptors originate from a man aged 25 to 40 in good health and CMV-seronegative.

This chain connects TRBV5-6 to TRBJ2-7; 9 bases map to TRBD1. The germline V gene has CDR1 SGHDT and CDR2 YYEEEE. V shed 0 bases and J 3 bases; nucleotides not matched to a gene: 4. CDR3 size: 15 residues. CDR3 bases: TGTGCCAGCAGCTTGGGGGGACAGGGTCTCTACGAGCAGTACTTC. It specifies CASSLGGQGLYEQYF.

This rearrangement joins TRBV9 to TRBJ2-3; D possibly corresponds to TRBD2 (6 bases). The CDR3 covers 15 residues. Trimming took off 0 bases at V and 12 bases at J, with 20 bases between the two ends. Germline CDR1 is SGDLS and CDR2 is YYNGEE. The CDR3 is CASSVGAGEAEGQYF. The CDR3 region has the DNA TGTGCCAGCAGCGTAGGGGCCGGGGAGGCCGAGGGACAGTATTTT.

The chain is built from TRBV4-3 and TRBJ1-1, with D tentatively TRBD1 (6 bases). Trimming stripped 1 base from V and 8 bases from J, with 14 bases between. This CDR3 comprises 14 residues. Germline-derived CDR1 and CDR2 are LGHNA and YSLEER. CDR3 sequence: CASSQAGTPLEAFF. Written as DNA, the CDR3 is TGCGCCAGCAGCCAAGCAGGGACACCTCTGGAAGCTTTCTTT.

This rearrangement joins TRBV5-5 to TRBJ2-1; TRBD1 agrees at 10 bases. The V gene end was trimmed by 3 bases and the J gene end by 5 bases; junction bases not matched to a gene: 20. The germline V gene has CDR1 SGHKS and CDR2 YYEKEE (reference sequence). There are 20 residues in the CDR3. The CDR3 nucleotides are TGTGCCAGCAGCTCGAATTATTATAACCTGGACAGGGGGGGGGACAATGAGCAGTTCTTC. This sequence encodes CASSSNYYNLDRGGDNEQFF.

The chain is built from TRBV12-5 and TRBJ2-3; D perhaps matches TRBD1 (5 bases). This CDR3 contains 14 residues. V gave up 6 bases and J gave up 3 bases, with 13 bases separating them. In germline, CDR1 is LGHNT, CDR2 FRNRAP. The CDR3 spells CASGMWGYTDTQYF. For the CDR3, the DNA is TGTGCTAGTGGCATGTGGGGCTATACAGATACGCAGTATTTT.

The rearrangement uses TRBV5-6 and TRBJ2-3; 11 bases are shared with TRBD2. This CDR3 is built from 15 residues. The V gene end was trimmed by 7 bases and the J gene end by 0 bases; junction bases not matched to a gene: 4. Germline-derived CDR1 and CDR2 are SGHDT and YYEEEE. CDR3 sequence: CASSGLAASTDTQYF. CDR3 sequence (DNA): TGTGCCAGCTCGGGACTAGCGGCTAGCACAGATACGCAGTATTTT. Supplemented by reference TRBV5-6 and TRBJ2-3, the full variable domain reads DAGVTQSPTHLIKTRGQQVTLRCSPKSGHDTVSWYQQALGQGPQFIFQYYEEEERQRGNFPDRFSGHQFPNYSSELNVNALLLGDSALYLCASSGLAASTDTQYFGPGTRLTVL.

Comments on this clone: The junction does not match germline at one end; this may be a read error. The rearrangement links TRBV9 to TRBJ2-7; TRBD2 matches at 10 bases. The CDR3 spans 14 residues. Per the germline V gene, CDR1 is SGDLS and CDR2 is YYNGEE. The CDR3 coding sequence is TGTGCCAGCAGCCCCAGCGGGGGGGTATACGAGCAGTGCTTC. Translation: CASSPSGGVYEQCF.

The chain has TRBV2 and TRBJ2-7; tentatively, D is TRBD2 (5 bases). There are 12 residues in the CDR3. Germline values: CDR1 SNHLY, CDR2 FYNNEI. Trimming pared 8 bases from V and 3 bases from J, leaving 11 bases between. CDR3 nucleotides: TGTGCCAGCGGGAGTTGGGTCTACGAGCAGTACTTC. This codes for CASGSWVYEQYF.

The chain has TRBV7-2 and TRBJ2-5; maybe TRBD2 (5 bases). Trimming took 5 bases from V and 4 from J, leaving 14 bases between them. The CDR3 extends over 14 amino acids. Germline V gene lookup returns CDR1 SGHTA and CDR2 FQGNSA. In nucleotides, the CDR3 is TGTGCCAGCAGCGAAATACTAGTGTTAGAGACCCAGTACTTC. Its translation is CASSEILVLETQYF.

V usage is TRBV10-3 and J usage is TRBJ2-7; no firm D call. V gave up 5 bases and J gave up 6 bases, with 8 bases separating them. The CDR3 consists of 11 residues. Germline loops: CDR1 ENHRY, CDR2 SYGVKD. Written as DNA, the CDR3 is TGTGCCATCAGTCGGAGTCTCGAGCAGTACTTC. Translated: CAISRSLEQYF.